The 8 T cell receptor beta chains given below trace back to one sample, sequenced in a study of technical replicates of blood from several donors. Only in-frame clones appear in the TCRdb table, and some are missing; sequencing was by immunoSEQ multiplex PCR. The sample includes about 44,000 clones, 90% to 97% of them seen just once. Sequencing was carried out using T cells isolated from PBMCs. These receptor sequences come from a human donor in good health.

CDR3 protein: CSGTLAYNEQFF. Written as DNA, the CDR3 is TGCAGCGGAACCCTAGCCTACAATGAGCAGTTCTTC. The chain employs TRBV29-1 and TRBJ2-1, with D unresolved. The CDR3 contains 12 residues. The V end was cut by 7 bases, the J end by 2 bases, with 9 bases between. From germline, CDR1 is SQVTM and CDR2 ANQGSEA.

The V and J genes are TRBV10-2 and TRBJ2-1, with 7 bases lining up with TRBD2. The CDR3 has 15 residues. After removal of 7 bases from V and 6 bases from J, the junction contained 12 bases not matched to a gene. Germline CDR1 WSHSY, CDR2 SAAADI. For the CDR3, the DNA is TGCGCCAGCACCCCCGCGGGGAGGGAAAGCAATGAGCAGTTCTTC. It translates to CASTPAGRESNEQFF.

The J gene is TRBJ2-1, the V gene TRBV9; D unresolved. V was trimmed by 0 bases and J by 6 bases, leaving 10 bases between them. The germline gives CDR1 SGDLS, CDR2 YYNGEE. This CDR3 contains 14 residues. DNA of the CDR3: TGTGCCAGCAGCGTAGTGGCAGGAAGCAATGAGCAGTTCTTC. Translation gives CASSVVAGSNEQFF.

The J gene is TRBJ1-5, the V gene TRBV7-9; D not resolved. This CDR3 spans 13 amino acids. Trimming stripped 3 bases from V and 5 bases from J, with 8 bases between. CDR1 is SEHNR and CDR2 is FQNEAQ in the germline V gene (reference sequence). CDR3 nucleotide sequence: TGTGCCAGCAGCTTTGCGGGAGATCAGCCCCAGCATTTT. Translation gives CASSFAGDQPQHF.

The J gene is TRBJ2-5, the V gene TRBV4-2, with TRBD2 matching 13 bases. With V trimmed by 4 bases and J by 1 base, 9 bases remained unmatched. The CDR3 has 18 residues. Germline V gene lookup returns CDR1 LGHNA and CDR2 YNFKEQ. The CDR3 is CASSLGLAGEVFQETQYF. For the CDR3, the DNA is TGTGCCAGCAGCCTTGGACTAGCGGGAGAAGTGTTCCAAGAGACCCAGTACTTC.

J is TRBJ2-1 and V is TRBV7-9, with 8 positions matching TRBD2. The V gene end was trimmed by 5 bases and the J gene end by 8 bases; junction bases not matched to a gene: 11. Germline CDR1 is SEHNR and CDR2 is FQNEAQ (reference sequence). CDR3 length: 15 amino acids. CDR3 residues: CASSPFERELYEQFF. The CDR3 DNA sequence: TGTGCCAGCAGCCCCTTCGAGCGGGAGTTGTATGAGCAGTTCTTC.

The chain is built from TRBV4-3 and TRBJ2-3; 7 positions match TRBD1. The CDR3 runs to 19 residues. V lost 0 bases and J lost 7; bases outside the gene matches: 19. The germline V gene has CDR1 LGHNA and CDR2 YSLEER. Here the CDR3 reads CASSQEEGGRAWGVNTQYF. The CDR3 DNA is TGCGCCAGCAGCCAAGAAGAAGGGGGCCGTGCGTGGGGCGTGAATACGCAGTATTTT.

This chain's CDR3 is CASSSGTGLTGELFF. CDR3 sequence (DNA): TGTGCCAGCAGCTCCGGGACAGGGCTCACCGGGGAGCTGTTTTTT. The chain joins TRBV5-6 to TRBJ2-2; 9 positions agree with TRBD1. This CDR3 has 15 residues. The V gene's germline CDR1 is SGHDT and CDR2 YYEEEE. V shed 3 bases, J shed 4 bases, and the junction held 4 bases outside the gene matches.